This T cell receptor beta chain was sequenced during a study of OX40 agonist ivuxolimab in advanced cancers. Study in general: The mean age was roughly 60 years, ranging from roughly 23 to 90, with roughly four fifths of participants male. Notes on the study in general: CD8+ T cells (on average) carried more expanded clones than CD4+ T cells.

On this clone: The antigen is unknown.

Between the trimmed V and J ends, which lost 2 bases and 5 bases, there was a span of 4 bases. This CDR3 spans 12 amino acids. The germline CDR1 and CDR2 sequences are MGHDK and SYGVNS. Blood sampling was done at baseline, cycle 4 day 1, and cycle 7 day 1. Clones were read by immunoSEQ multiplex PCR, and TCRdb kept only the in-frame ones, dropping some. The sample holds more than 75,000 clones, around 83% seen once. This material consisted of CD4+ or CD8+ T cells sorted from blood, taken in a trial of the OX40 agonist ivuxolimab. The source is an adult with an advanced solid tumor such as melanoma, head and neck, liver or kidney cancer. V and J are TRBV25-1 and TRBJ1-3; unclear D gene. The CDR3 DNA reads TGTGCCAGCAGTGAAATTCGAAACACCATATATTTT. Its protein is CASSEIRNTIYF.